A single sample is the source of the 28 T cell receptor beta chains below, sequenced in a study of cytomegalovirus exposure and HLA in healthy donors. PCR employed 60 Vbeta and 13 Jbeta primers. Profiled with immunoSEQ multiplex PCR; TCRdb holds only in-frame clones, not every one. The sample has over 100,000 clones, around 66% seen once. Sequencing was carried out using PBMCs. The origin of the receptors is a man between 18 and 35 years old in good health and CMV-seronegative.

The CDR3 DNA reads TGTGCCAGCAGCCCATTCGACACAGTCTATGGCTACACCTTC. It yields the protein CASSPFDTVYGYTF. The chain links TRBV11-2 to TRBJ1-2, with D unclear. This CDR3 has 14 residues. Trimming shortened V by 5 bases and J by 4 bases, and 14 bases separated the two germline ends. Germline V gene data show CDR1 as SGHAT and CDR2 as FQNNGV. The whole variable domain, remainder taken from reference TRBV11-2 and TRBJ1-2, is EAGVAQSPRYKIIEKRQSVAFWCNPISGHATLYWYQQILGQGPKLLIQFQNNGVVDDSQLPKDRFSAERLKGVDSTLKIQPAKLEDSAVYLCASSPFDTVYGYTFGSGTRLTVV.

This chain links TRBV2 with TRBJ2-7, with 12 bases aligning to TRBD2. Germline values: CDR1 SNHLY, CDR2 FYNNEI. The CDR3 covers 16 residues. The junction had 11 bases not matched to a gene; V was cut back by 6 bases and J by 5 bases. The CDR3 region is CASRDRAGLAGHEQYF. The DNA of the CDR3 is TGTGCCAGCAGAGACCGGGCGGGACTAGCGGGTCACGAGCAGTACTTC.

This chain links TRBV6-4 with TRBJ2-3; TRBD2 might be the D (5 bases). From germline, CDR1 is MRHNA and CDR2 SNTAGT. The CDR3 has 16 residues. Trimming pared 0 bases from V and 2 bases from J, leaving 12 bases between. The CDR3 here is CASSDSMASPTDTQYF. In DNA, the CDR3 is TGTGCCAGCAGTGACTCGATGGCTAGCCCCACAGATACGCAGTATTTT.

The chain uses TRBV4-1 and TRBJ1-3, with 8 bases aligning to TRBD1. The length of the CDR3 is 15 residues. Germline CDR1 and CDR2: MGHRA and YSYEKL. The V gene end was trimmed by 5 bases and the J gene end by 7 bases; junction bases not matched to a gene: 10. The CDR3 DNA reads TGCGCCAGCAGCTTGAGGAAGGACAGGGCGAACACCATATATTTT. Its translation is CASSLRKDRANTIYF.

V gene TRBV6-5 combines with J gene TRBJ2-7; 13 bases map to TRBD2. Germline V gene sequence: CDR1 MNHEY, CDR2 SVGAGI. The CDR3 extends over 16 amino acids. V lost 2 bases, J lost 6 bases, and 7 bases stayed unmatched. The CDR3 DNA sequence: TGTGCCAGCAGTTACGCCCAGGGACTAGCGGGAACCGAGCAGTACTTC. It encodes CASSYAQGLAGTEQYF.

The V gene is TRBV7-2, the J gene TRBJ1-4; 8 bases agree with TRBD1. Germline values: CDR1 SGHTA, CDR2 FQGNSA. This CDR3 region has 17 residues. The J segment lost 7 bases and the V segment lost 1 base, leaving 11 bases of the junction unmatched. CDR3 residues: CASSLGPGGAGGEKLFF. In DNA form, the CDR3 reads TGTGCCAGCAGCTTAGGTCCAGGGGGCGCTGGGGGTGAAAAACTGTTTTTT.

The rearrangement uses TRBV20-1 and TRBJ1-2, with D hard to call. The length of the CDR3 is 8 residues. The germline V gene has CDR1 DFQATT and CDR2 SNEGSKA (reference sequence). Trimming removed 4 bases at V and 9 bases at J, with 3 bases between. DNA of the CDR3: TGCAGTGCTACTAGCTACACCTTC. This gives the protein CSATSYTF.

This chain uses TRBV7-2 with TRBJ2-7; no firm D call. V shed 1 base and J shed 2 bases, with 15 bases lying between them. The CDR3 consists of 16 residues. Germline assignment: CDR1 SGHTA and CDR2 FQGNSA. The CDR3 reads CASSLGVPVSAYEQYF. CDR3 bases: TGTGCCAGCAGCTTAGGAGTCCCGGTCTCCGCCTACGAGCAGTACTTC.

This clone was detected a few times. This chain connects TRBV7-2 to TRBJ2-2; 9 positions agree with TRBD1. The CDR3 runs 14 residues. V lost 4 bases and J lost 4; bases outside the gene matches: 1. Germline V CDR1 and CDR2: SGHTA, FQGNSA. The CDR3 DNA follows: TGTGCCAGCAGCTGGGGACAGGGCACCGGGGAGCTGTTTTTT. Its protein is CASSWGQGTGELFF.

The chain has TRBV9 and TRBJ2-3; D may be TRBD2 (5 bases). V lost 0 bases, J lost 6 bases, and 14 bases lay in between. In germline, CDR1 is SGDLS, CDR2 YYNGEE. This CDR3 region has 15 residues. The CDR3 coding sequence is TGTGCCAGCAGCGTAGGGACTGTATTTTGGGATACGCAGTATTTT. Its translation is CASSVGTVFWDTQYF.

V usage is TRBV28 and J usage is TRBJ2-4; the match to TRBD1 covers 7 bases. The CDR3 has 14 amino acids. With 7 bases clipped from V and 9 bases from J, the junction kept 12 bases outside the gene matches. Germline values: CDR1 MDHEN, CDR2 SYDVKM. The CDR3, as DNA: TGTGCCAGCATGACGCCCGACAGGGTCGGCATTCAGTACTTC. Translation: CASMTPDRVGIQYF. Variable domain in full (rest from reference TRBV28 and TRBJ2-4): DVKVTQSSRYLVKRTGEKVFLECVQDMDHENMFWYRQDPGLGLRLIYFSYDVKMKEKGDIPEGYSVSREKKERFSLILESASTNQTSMYLCASMTPDRVGIQYFGAGTRLSVL.

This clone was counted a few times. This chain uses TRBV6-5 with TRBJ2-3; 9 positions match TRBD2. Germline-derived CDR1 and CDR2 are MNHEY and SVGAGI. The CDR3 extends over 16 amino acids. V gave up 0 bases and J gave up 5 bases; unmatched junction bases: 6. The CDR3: CASSYSILAGLDTQYF. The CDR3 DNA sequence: TGTGCCAGCAGTTACTCGATCCTAGCGGGACTAGATACGCAGTATTTT.

CDR3 nucleotide sequence: TGTGCCAGCAGCCTAAATCTCTTAGGCGGGAGCAGCTACGAGCAGTACTTC. This codes for CASSLNLLGGSSYEQYF. This sequence joins TRBV5-6 and TRBJ2-7, with 7 bases lining up with TRBD2. The trim removed 4 bases at V and 3 bases at J, leaving 16 bases unmatched. The CDR3 is made up of 17 amino acids. Germline CDR1 and CDR2: SGHDT and YYEEEE. Combining the CDR3 with reference TRBV5-6 and TRBJ2-7 gives the whole variable domain DAGVTQSPTHLIKTRGQQVTLRCSPKSGHDTVSWYQQALGQGPQFIFQYYEEEERQRGNFPDRFSGHQFPNYSSELNVNALLLGDSALYLCASSLNLLGGSSYEQYFGPGTRLTVT.

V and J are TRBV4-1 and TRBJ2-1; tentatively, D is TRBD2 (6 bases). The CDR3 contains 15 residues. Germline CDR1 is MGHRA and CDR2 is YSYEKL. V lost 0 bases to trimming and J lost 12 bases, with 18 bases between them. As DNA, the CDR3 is TGCGCCAGCAGCCAAGAGGGGCTAGCGCTTAAGGGGCAGTTCTTC. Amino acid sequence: CASSQEGLALKGQFF.

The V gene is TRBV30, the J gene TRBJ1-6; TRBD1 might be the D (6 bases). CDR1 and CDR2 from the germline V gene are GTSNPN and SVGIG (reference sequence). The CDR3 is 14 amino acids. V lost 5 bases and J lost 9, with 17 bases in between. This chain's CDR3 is CAWCVLQGSSPLHF. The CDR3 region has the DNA TGTGCCTGGTGCGTACTCCAGGGGAGTTCACCCCTCCACTTT.

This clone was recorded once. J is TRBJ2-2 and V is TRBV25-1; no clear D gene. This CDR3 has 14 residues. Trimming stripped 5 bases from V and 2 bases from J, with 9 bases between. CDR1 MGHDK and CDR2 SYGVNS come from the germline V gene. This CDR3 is CASSPLFNTGELFF. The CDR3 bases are TGTGCCAGCAGTCCCCTCTTCAACACCGGGGAGCTGTTTTTT.

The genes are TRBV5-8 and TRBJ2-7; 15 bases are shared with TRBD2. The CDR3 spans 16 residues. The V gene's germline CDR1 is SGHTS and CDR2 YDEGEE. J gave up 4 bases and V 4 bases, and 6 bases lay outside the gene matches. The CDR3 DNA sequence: TGTGCCAGCAGCAGCTGGGGGACTAGCGGGAGGTACGAGCAGTACTTC. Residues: CASSSWGTSGRYEQYF.

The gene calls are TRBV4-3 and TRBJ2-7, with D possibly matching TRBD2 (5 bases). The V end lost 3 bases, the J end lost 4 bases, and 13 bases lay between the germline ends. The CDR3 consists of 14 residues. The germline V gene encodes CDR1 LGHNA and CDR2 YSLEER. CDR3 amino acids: CASSQRTGSYEQYF. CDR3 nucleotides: TGCGCCAGCAGCCAGAGGACGGGGAGTTACGAGCAGTACTTC.

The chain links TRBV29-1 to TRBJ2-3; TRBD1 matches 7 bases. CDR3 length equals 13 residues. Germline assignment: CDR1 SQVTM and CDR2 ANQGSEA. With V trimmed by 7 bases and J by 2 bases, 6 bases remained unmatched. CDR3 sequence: CSASGGYTDTQYF. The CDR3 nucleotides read TGCAGCGCCTCAGGGGGTTACACAGATACGCAGTATTTT.

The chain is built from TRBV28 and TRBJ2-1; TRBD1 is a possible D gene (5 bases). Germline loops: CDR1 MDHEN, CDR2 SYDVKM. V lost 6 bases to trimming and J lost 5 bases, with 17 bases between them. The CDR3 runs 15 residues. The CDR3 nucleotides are TGTGCCAGCAGCCCCCCGGGCAGGGCACACAATGAGCAGTTCTTC. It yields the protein CASSPPGRAHNEQFF.

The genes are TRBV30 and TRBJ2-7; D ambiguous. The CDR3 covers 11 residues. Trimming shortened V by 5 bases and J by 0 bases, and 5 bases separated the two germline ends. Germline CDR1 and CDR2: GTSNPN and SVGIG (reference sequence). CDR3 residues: CAWLRSYEQYF. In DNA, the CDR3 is TGTGCCTGGCTGCGCTCCTACGAGCAGTACTTC.

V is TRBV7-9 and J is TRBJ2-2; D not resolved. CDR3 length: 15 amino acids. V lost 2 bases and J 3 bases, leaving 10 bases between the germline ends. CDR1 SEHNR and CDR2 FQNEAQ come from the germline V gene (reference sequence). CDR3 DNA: TGTGCCAGCAGCTTAACGAGAATCGACACCGGGGAGCTGTTTTTT. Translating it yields CASSLTRIDTGELFF.

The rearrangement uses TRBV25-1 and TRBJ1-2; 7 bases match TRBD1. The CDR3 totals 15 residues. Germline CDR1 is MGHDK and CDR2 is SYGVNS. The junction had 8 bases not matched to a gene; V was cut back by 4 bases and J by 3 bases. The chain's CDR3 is CASSAGQRTYYGYTF. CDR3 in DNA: TGTGCCAGCAGTGCGGGACAGCGCACCTACTATGGCTACACCTTC.

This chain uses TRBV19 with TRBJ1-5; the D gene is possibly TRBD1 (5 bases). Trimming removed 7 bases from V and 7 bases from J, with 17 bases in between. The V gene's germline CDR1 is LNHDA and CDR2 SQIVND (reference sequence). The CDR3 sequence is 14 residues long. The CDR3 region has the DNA TGTGCCAGTACTACAGGTGACCCCGGACAGCCCCAGCATTTT. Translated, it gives CASTTGDPGQPQHF.

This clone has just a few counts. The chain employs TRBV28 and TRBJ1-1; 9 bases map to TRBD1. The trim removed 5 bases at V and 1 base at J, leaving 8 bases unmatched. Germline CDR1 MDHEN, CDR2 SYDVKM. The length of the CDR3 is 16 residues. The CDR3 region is CASSPGTGLGNTEAFF. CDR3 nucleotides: TGTGCCAGCAGTCCGGGGACAGGGTTAGGGAACACTGAAGCTTTCTTT.

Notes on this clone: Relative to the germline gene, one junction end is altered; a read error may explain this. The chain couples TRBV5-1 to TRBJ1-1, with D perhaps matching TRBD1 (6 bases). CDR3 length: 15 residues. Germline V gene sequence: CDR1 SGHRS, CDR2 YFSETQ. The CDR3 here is CPSSLTGRPNTEAFF. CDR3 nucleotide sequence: TGCCCCAGCAGCTTGACAGGTCGGCCGAACACTGAAGCTTTCTTT.

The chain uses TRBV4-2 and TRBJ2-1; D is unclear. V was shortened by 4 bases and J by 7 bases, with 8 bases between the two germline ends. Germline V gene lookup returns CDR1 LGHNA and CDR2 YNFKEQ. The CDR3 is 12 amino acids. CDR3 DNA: TGTGCCAGCAGCCTCGACTGGAATGAGCAGTTCTTC. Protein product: CASSLDWNEQFF.

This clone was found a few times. CDR3 region: CASSRRGPDASTGNTIYF. The CDR3, as DNA: TGCGCCAGCAGCAGACGGGGTCCAGACGCTTCAACTGGAAACACCATATATTTT. The chain uses TRBV5-1 and TRBJ1-3; D not certain. The germline V and J ends were trimmed by 4 bases and 2 bases, with 22 bases remaining between them. The V gene's germline CDR1 is SGHRS and CDR2 YFSETQ. The CDR3 is 18 residues long.